This note documents a single TCR beta chain sequence. Its cognate antigen is unknown. The data originate from a study of CD8+ T cells in alopecia areata. The wider study: Treatment of the treated patients consisted of oral tofacitinib, 5 to 10 mg twice daily. Points from the study as a whole: Scalp samples also contribute reads from the resident alphabeta T cells found in normal skin. Between patients, shared TCR sequences were less clear than in mice. This was possibly due in part to HLA diversity in the patient population. Significant decreases in scalp clonality and expanded CD8+ clones followed tofacitinib treatment.

Trimming shortened V by 7 bases and J by 0 bases, and 13 bases separated the two germline ends. Germline V lookup: CDR1 SGHAT, CDR2 FQNNGV. There are 14 residues in the CDR3. Treatment reported: oral pan-JAK inhibitor, 5-10 mg twice daily. After isolation, RNA underwent reverse transcription to generate cDNA as the sequencing template. The repertoire was sequenced with immunoSEQ multiplex PCR; TCRdb's copy has only in-frame clones and lacks some. The sample has more than 95,000 clones, approximately 90% seen once. The material sequenced was CD8+ T cells sorted from blood, taken between weeks 30 and 35, from a patient treated with tofacitinib. This TCR was recovered from a human donor with alopecia areata. The chain has TRBV11-2 and TRBJ2-7; tentatively, D is TRBD2 (6 bases). Here the CDR3 DNA reads TGTGCCAGCACCCCCGCGGGGAACTCCTACGAGCAGTACTTC. This gives the protein CASTPAGNSYEQYF.